The entry below gives a single T cell receptor (beta chain) sequence along with its context. TCRdb's table, derived via immunoSEQ multiplex PCR, lists solely in-frame clones and lacks some. The table has fewer than 300,000 clones, just over 85% seen once; the top ten hold roughly 11%. This CDR3 contains 15 residues. J gave up 6 bases and V 0 bases, and 6 bases lay outside the gene matches. Per germline, CDR1 GTSNPN and CDR2 SVGIG (reference sequence). This entry is derived from a study of blood T cell repertoires in COVID-19. Study information: Some COVID-19 samples were acute and others convalescent; all came from the United States, Italy and Spain. Sources were T cells, B-cell-depleted T cells, or PBMCs; the material itself was cDNA or gDNA.

The rearrangement joins TRBV30 to TRBJ2-1, with TRBD2 matching over 9 bases. The sample consisted of peripheral blood. The receptor's source is a man in his fifties with COVID-19, enrolled during active disease. The CDR3 here is CAWSVSSGILNEQFF. CDR3 bases: TGTGCCTGGAGTGTATCTAGCGGGATTCTCAATGAGCAGTTCTTC.